The rows below give T cell receptor beta chains drawn from one sample of a study of cytomegalovirus exposure and HLA in healthy donors. The assay was immunoSEQ multiplex PCR, and TCRdb's table has in-frame clones only and misses some. This sample has 150,000 or so clones, with over 60% found just once. Sequenced: PBMCs. Every receptor here comes from a woman aged 25 to 45 in good health and CMV-seropositive. Each CDR3 is given with its conserved first and last residue. A D gene is named only where the DNA matches it firmly. Part of the rows lack a size; the others show once, few, many or a class for expanded clones.

.	.	TRBV2	TRBJ2-5	TGTGCCAGCAGACGAGCTGACACCCCCCAAGAGACCCAGTACTTC	CASRRADTPQETQYF
TRBD1	.	TRBV29-1	TRBJ2-7	TGCAGCGCCATCCGGGGGACAGGGGGCTACGAGCAGTACTTC	CSAIRGTGGYEQYF
TRBD2	.	TRBV28	TRBJ2-7	TGTGCCAGCAGTTTGCGGGGGTACGAGCAGTACTTC	CASSLRGYEQYF
.	.	TRBV5-5	TRBJ1-1	TGTGCCAGCAGCCCACGGCATGCCGGGGACACTGAAGCTTTCTTT	CASSPRHAGDTEAFF
TRBD1	.	TRBV2	TRBJ1-1	TGTGCCAGCAGTGGTGAGGCAGGGACAACAGGGGCGGGTAAAGCTTTCTTT	CASSGEAGTTGAGKAFF
.	few	TRBV5-8	TRBJ1-1	TGTGCCAGCAGCGTTTGGGGGGGGCCCAACACTGAAGCTTTCTTT	CASSVWGGPNTEAFF
.	.	TRBV23-1	TRBJ1-5	TGCGCCAGCCGCTCAGGCAGGTCAAGCAATCAGCCCCAGCATTTT	CASRSGRSSNQPQHF
TRBD1	.	TRBV7-9	TRBJ1-1	TGTGCCAGCAGCACGTGGACAGGGCCGTCTGAAGCTTTCTTT	CASSTWTGPSEAFF
.	.	TRBV4-1	TRBJ2-2	TGCGCCAGCAGACTAGTTTCGAACACCGGGGAGCTGTTTTTT	CASRLVSNTGELFF
.	.	TRBV28	TRBJ1-1	TGTGCCAGCAGTTCCCAGCGGCGGAGTCTGGGGGCTTTCTTT	CASSSQRRSLGAFF
TRBD2	.	TRBV7-7	TRBJ2-5	TGTGCCAGCAGCTTAGTACCTAGCGGACAAGAGACCCAGTACTTC	CASSLVPSGQETQYF
.	.	TRBV6-6	TRBJ1-2	TGTGCCAGCAGACCAGGGGACTATGGCTACACCTTC	CASRPGDYGYTF
TRBD2	.	TRBV4-2	TRBJ2-5	TGTGCCAGCAGCGAGATGGCTAGCGGGAGGGCTAAGGAGACCCAGTACTTC	CASSEMASGRAKETQYF
.	.	TRBV28	TRBJ2-5	TGTGCCAGCAGTACCCTTCTGGGGGGAAGAGAGACCCAGTACTTC	CASSTLLGGRETQYF
TRBD1	once	TRBV2	TRBJ1-4	TGTGCCAGCAGATACAGGGGGCAAGGTGAAAAACTGTTTTTT	CASRYRGQGEKLFF
.	.	TRBV11-1	TRBJ2-3	TGTGCCAGCAGATCGGACATGACAGGCACAGATACGCAGTATTTT	CASRSDMTGTDTQYF
.	.	TRBV5-1	TRBJ2-5	TGCGCCAGCAGCTTGTGGGGTGTCGGGATGACAAATCAAGAGACCCAGTACTTC	CASSLWGVGMTNQETQYF
.	.	TRBV5-1	TRBJ2-1	TGCGCCAGCAGCTTAACGGGACACAACAATGAGCAGTTCTTC	CASSLTGHNNEQFF
.	.	TRBV10-3	TRBJ1-1	TGTGCCATCAGTGACGGGCAGGGTCCCCCTGAAGCTTTCTTT	CAISDGQGPPEAFF
TRBD1	.	TRBV18	TRBJ2-7	TGTGCCAGCTCATCCGGGACAGGTTCCTACGAGCAGTACTTC	CASSSGTGSYEQYF
TRBD1	.	TRBV27	TRBJ1-1	TGTGCCAGCAGGAACATCTGGGGACAGCCTTTCTTT	CASRNIWGQPFF
.	once	TRBV25-1	TRBJ1-1	TGTGCCAGCAGTGAAGGGGGGTGGGATACTGAAGCTTTCTTT	CASSEGGWDTEAFF
.	.	TRBV5-1	TRBJ1-2	TGCGCCAGCAGCTTGGTCGCAGGGACTAACTATGGCTACACCTTC	CASSLVAGTNYGYTF
TRBD1	.	TRBV10-3	TRBJ2-5	TGTGCCATCAGGGAGACAGGGTCGGAGACCCAGTACTTC	CAIRETGSETQYF
.	.	TRBV30	TRBJ2-7	TGTGCCTGGAGGATTTACGGCGGCGAGCAGTACTTC	CAWRIYGGEQYF
TRBD2	once	TRBV5-1	TRBJ2-7	TGCGCCAGCAGCTTTGGGACTAGAGGTCCCAGGGAGCAGTACTTC	CASSFGTRGPREQYF
TRBD1	.	TRBV4-1	TRBJ1-2	TGCGCCAGCAGCCAAGTTGCGACAGGGGAGGAAGGCTACACCTTC	CASSQVATGEEGYTF
TRBD2	few	TRBV11-3	TRBJ2-5	TGTGCCAGCAGCTTAAGGCTTTCGGGGAGGGTAGAGACCCAGTACTTC	CASSLRLSGRVETQYF
.	.	TRBV28	TRBJ1-1	TGTGCCAGCAGTCCCCATGTCGGAGCTTTCTTT	CASSPHVGAFF